Included here is one TCR beta chain sequence, with context. Two negative PCRs, clearance, or symptom resolution had been documented for recovered Cohort 3 donors. Germline-derived CDR1 and CDR2 are SGHRS and YFSETQ. The V segment lost 2 bases and the J segment 1 base; nucleotides outside the gene matches: 3. The CDR3 is 15 residues long. The data were taken from a study of blood T cell repertoires in COVID-19. Study-level background: PBMCs, B-cell-depleted T cells, or T cells were the source of the cDNA or gDNA that made up the material.

Assay used: immunoSEQ multiplex PCR; TCRdb lists only in-frame clones, some missing. The table includes roughly 400,000 clones, roughly 88% detected once. The sequence was collected from a man between 18 and 29 years old who had recovered from COVID-19. The chain is built from TRBV5-1 and TRBJ2-1; 7 bases map to TRBD1. Specimen: PBMCs or T cells enriched from blood (not recorded which). Written as DNA, the CDR3 is TGCGCCAGCAGCTTCCAGGGGGTGTCCTACAATGAGCAGTTCTTC. Its protein is CASSFQGVSYNEQFF.